This T cell receptor (beta chain) emerged from a study of beta chain features in type 1 diabetes (dated by TCRdb to between 2018 and 2020). With regard to the full study: Mean age, gender distribution, total cell number and subset yield did not differ between patients and healthy donors. Across all samples, 90 million to 130 million sorted cells were examined, and cell number per subset correlated strongly with RNA yield. Regulatory and stem cell-like memory subsets were obtained from only 8 patients and about eight healthy donors, while naive and central memory subsets were obtained from all 30 or so donors. In the study, TCRB repertoires of sorted circulating CD4+ T cell subsets from recently diagnosed type 1 diabetes patients were compared with those of matched healthy donors.

All of the isolated RNA was reverse transcribed with the High Capacity cDNA Reverse Transcription Kit, so expressed TCRB transcripts were sequenced. Naive, central memory and regulatory T cell samples underwent deep immunoSEQ sequencing, averaging approximately 3.3 million total reads per sample. Sorted cells were lysed in RLT buffer, and RNA was extracted using DNase-treated RNeasy Micro or Mini kits according to cell number. Each cell subset was processed on its own to prevent cross-contamination, while patient and healthy donor samples were processed together. Using the immunoSEQ multiplex PCR, TCRB sequences were amplified from cDNA into 87-bp fragments spanning the CDR3 region. Amplicons were sequenced on the Illumina HiSeq platform. Per the source publication's procedure: Synthetic template baselines were used to correct PCR bias computationally, reads within Hamming distance 2 were collapsed together, and singletons that could not be merged were discarded. Reads were aligned against IMGT so that V, D and J genes, CDR3 length and insertions or deletions at six rearrangement sites could be assigned. Within each subset, clonotype counts were normalized to sorted cell number, after which true diversity and Gini coefficients were computed with the tcR R package. The overlap coefficient, calculated on TCRB nucleotide sequences, was used to measure repertoire sharing. The immuneACCESS repertoire file appears here via TCRdb, limited to in-frame rearrangements. These files lack a portion of the clones; in checked studies, under half of the deficit traces to unresolved V genes, and the cause of the others is not known. V and J calls plus clone size are reproduced from that table; the DNA served to infer D and trimming. The sample records 300,000 to 400,000 clones, roughly 8% of which are singletons. The ten largest clones add up to less than 0.5% of the sample.

After removal of 5 bases from V and 4 bases from J, the junction retains 4 bases not matched to a gene. Per the germline V gene, SGHTA is the CDR1 and FQGNSA is the CDR2. The CDR3, from cysteine to phenylalanine, totals 16 residues. Here the CDR3 DNA is all that survives: 48 bases in frame from base 1. With regard to this clone: The clone's antigen remains unknown. Within one base of it there is no much larger clone, and no base qualities were kept.

From each donor, a single peripheral blood sample of 100 to 150 mL on average was drawn into heparinised tubes. Using a panel that included CD45RO, CCR7, CD25, CD127, CD95 and CD27, naive, central memory, regulatory and stem cell-like memory CD4+ T cells were sorted on a BD FACSAria II. A purity above 95% was achieved for all sorted populations. PBMCs were isolated immediately by Lymphoprep density gradient centrifugation and stained directly without culture. To minimize batch effects, samples were stained and sorted in pairs, one healthy donor with one patient per experiment. The paper's findings and limits, for the study overall: Naive, central memory and regulatory TCRB repertoires appeared to be more alike among patients than among healthy donors. A moderate but significant shortening of TCRB CDR3 length was observed in type 1 diabetes patients in all four CD4+ subsets. Because cDNA rather than genomic DNA was sequenced, highly expressing activated cells could have been over-represented, although no difference in activation and CD3 levels was found between groups. Fewer insertions and more nucleotide deletions at VDJ recombination sites were observed in patients with type 1 diabetes, implying thymic rearrangement abnormalities. Shorter templates might have been favored by PCR, but patient and control samples were amplified and corrected together, so both groups would have been affected equally by any skew. Because small numbers of individuals were included in the HLA sub-analyses, any influence of HLA type on TCRB rearrangement was left unresolved.

This receptor was taken from a young woman in good health. This sequence uses TRBV7-2 and TRBJ2-2; TRBD2 aligns with 13 central bases. The sample taken for sequencing was central memory CD4+ T cells from blood. At the DNA level, the sequence is TGTGCCAGCAGCAAACTAGCGGGAGGGGTCACCGGGGAGCTGTTTTTT. It codes for CASSKLAGGVTGELFF. Joined to the reference TRBV7-2 and TRBJ2-2 proteins, this CDR3 gives the full variable domain: GAGVSQSPSNKVTEKGKDVELRCDPISGHTALYWYRQSLGQGLEFLIYFQGNSAPDKSGLPSDRFSAERTGGSVSTLTIQRTQQEDSAVYLCASSKLAGGVTGELFFGEGSRLTVL.